This T cell receptor (beta chain) was obtained from a study of cytomegalovirus exposure and HLA in healthy donors. Study-wide points: V segments that were indistinguishable, TRBV6-2 and TRBV6-3 among them, were omitted from analysis.

For this clone: Its antigen remains unknown.

V lost 2 bases and J 4 bases, leaving 9 bases between the germline ends. CDR1 and CDR2 (germline): SGHRS, YFSETQ. This CDR3 is 13 amino acids long. PCR employed 60 Vbeta and 13 Jbeta primers. Clones were sequenced by immunoSEQ multiplex PCR, and TCRdb holds only the in-frame ones, with some missing. The sample holds over 200,000 clones, around 80% seen once. Sequencing input: PBMCs. J is TRBJ1-1 and V is TRBV5-1; maybe TRBD1 (5 bases). This TCR was recovered from a male donor in good health and CMV-seronegative. In DNA, the CDR3 is TGCGCCAGCAGCTTCCAGGGTAGCACTGAAGCTTTCTTT. Translation: CASSFQGSTEAFF.